This T cell receptor (beta chain) was sequenced for a study of cytomegalovirus exposure and HLA in healthy donors. Findings and limits, study-wide: Excluded: some indistinguishable V segments such as TRBV6-2 and TRBV6-3.

A word on this clone: Its antigen is not known.

V was cut by 6 bases and J by 3 bases, with 9 bases left in between. Germline values: CDR1 DFQATT, CDR2 SNEGSKA (reference sequence). The CDR3 spans 11 residues. The PCR made use of 60 Vbeta and 13 Jbeta primers. Only in-frame clones appear in the TCRdb table, and some are missing; sequencing was by immunoSEQ multiplex PCR. Among 75,000 to 100,000 clones listed, approximately 75% were seen once. This clonotype originated in a woman aged 70 to 79 in good health and CMV-seropositive. The rearrangement links TRBV20-1 to TRBJ2-7; D not resolved. Sequencing was carried out using PBMCs. The DNA of the CDR3 is TGCAGTGCCCCCGTAGTCTACGAGCAGTACTTC. Its translation is CSAPVVYEQYF.